Following are 25 T cell receptor beta chains from one sample sequenced in a study of tumor and adjacent non-tumor tissue in lung cancer (dated by TCRdb to 2016 to 2019). RNA was isolated from bulk unsorted tissue, and RNA quality was assessed with a NanoDrop ND-1000 and an Agilent 2100. For the normal lung samples, distant non-tumor tissue was collected more than 3 cm away from the tumor edge. Libraries were prepared through multiplex PCR. The sequencer was an Illumina HiSeq 2500. TCRbeta libraries were built by three rounds of nested PCR using primers (Table S4), following protocols modified from ARM-PCR. The raw public data were reprocessed by TCRdb itself: fastp quality trimming at Q25, MiXCR clonotype calling, in-frame beta chains only. Rows merge per CDR3 protein into single entries with the most common DNA and genes. This sample lists approximately 90,000 distinct CDR3 sequences; approximately 73% were detected once. Roughly 22% of the sample is taken by the ten largest.

The sequenced sample consisted of distant non-tumor lung tissue. These receptors came from a woman aged 45-65 years with non-small cell lung cancer.

On this clonotype itself: The conserved phenylalanine or tryptophan normally closing the CDR3 is absent here, so this likely arose from a read error. The CDR3 DNA follows: TGTGCCAACAGTTACGAAACCAGGGGGCCCTACGATCAGTACTCC. Its protein product is CANSYETRGPYDQYS. The genes are TRBV6-6 and TRBJ2-7, with 8 bases lining up with TRBD1. The CDR3 runs to 15 residues. Germline V lookup: CDR1 MNHNY, CDR2 SVGAGI (reference sequence).

This clonotype was detected once. Just one base apart from a much larger clone, this may be a read error. The chain carries TRBV21-1 and TRBJ2-3; the D call TRBD1 from the table was never checked on the DNA. TRBV21-1 is classified as a pseudogene. This CDR3 is built from 10 residues. The DNA for the CDR3 is TGTGCCAGCAGCAGCCGGGTGCAGTATTTT. Translating gives CASSSRVQYF.

Remarks on this clonotype: This CDR3 fails to terminate in the conserved phenylalanine or tryptophan, so it likely reflects a read error. The chain joins TRBV11-2 to TRBJ2-2, with D unresolved. The germline CDR1 and CDR2 sequences are SGHAT and FQNNGV. The CDR3 extends over 13 amino acids. CDR3 amino acids: CTSSFENAGELFS. The DNA of the CDR3 is TGTACCAGCAGCTTCGAGAACGCCGGGGAGCTGTTTTCT.

The chain links TRBV4-1 to TRBJ2-3; 15 bases match TRBD2. The CDR3 extends over 19 amino acids. J was trimmed by 3 bases and V by 10 bases; bases with no gene match: 17. CDR1 and CDR2 (germline): MGHRA, YSYEKL. CDR3: CANSPIRFGTSGRTDTQYF. The CDR3 DNA is TGCGCCAATAGCCCTATCAGATTCGGGACTAGCGGGAGGACAGATACGCAGTATTTT.

As for this clonotype: Lacking the conserved final phenylalanine or tryptophan, this CDR3 likely reflects a read error. The genes are TRBV11-1 and TRBJ1-1; perhaps TRBD1 as D (6 bases). The CDR3 sequence is 14 residues long. The germline V gene has CDR1 SGHAT and CDR2 FQDESV (reference sequence). CDR3 sequence reads: CANSHGQTDTEAFL. The CDR3 bases are TGTGCCAACAGCCACGGACAGACGGACACTGAAGCTTTCCTT.

With respect to this clonotype: The CDR3 does not end in the conserved phenylalanine or tryptophan, so this is likely a read error. This chain uses TRBV29-1 with TRBJ2-7, with D unresolved. The CDR3 consists of 14 residues. V lost 5 bases to trimming and J lost 3 bases, with 17 bases between them. Germline lookup yields CDR1 SQVTM and CDR2 ANQGSEA. CDR3 bases: TGCAGCGTTCTCTCAGCGATTAGCATCTACGAGCAGTACCTC. This sequence encodes CSVLSAISIYEQYL.

As for this clonotype: The junction differs from germline at one of its ends, possibly a read error. The rearrangement uses TRBV12-3 or TRBV12-4 and TRBJ2-1; TRBD2 matches at 7 bases. CDR3 length equals 15 residues. CDR3 bases: TGTGACAGCGCTCGGAGCGGGACTCTTAGGAATAAGCAGTTCTTC. Translating gives CDSARSGTLRNKQFF.

On this clonotype: At one end the junction does not follow the germline gene, possibly because of a read error. The CDR3 reads CASSIDKGDGYIF. The CDR3 coding sequence is TGTGCCAGCAGCATAGACAAGGGGGATGGCTACATCTTC. The chain couples TRBV11-2 to TRBJ1-2; D perhaps matches TRBD1 (6 bases). Germline CDR1 is SGHAT and CDR2 is FQNNGV. The CDR3 is made up of 13 amino acids.

A note on this clonotype: One junction end disagrees with the germline gene, perhaps due to a read error. The genes are TRBV20-1 and TRBJ2-1, with 7 bases that match TRBD2. Germline loops: CDR1 DFQATT, CDR2 SNEGSKA (reference sequence). The CDR3 is made up of 17 amino acids. Here the CDR3 DNA reads TGCAATGCTAGAGTGTTGTCTAGTGGGAGGGTCTACAATGAGCAGTTCTTC. The encoded protein is CNARVLSSGRVYNEQFF.

As for this clonotype: This may arise from a read error, as a much more abundant clone is one base away. The chain uses TRBV5-6 and TRBJ2-7; maybe TRBD1 (6 bases). Germline-derived CDR1 and CDR2 are SGHDT and YYEEEE. The CDR3 totals 15 residues. The V gene lost 0 bases and the J gene lost 2 bases, with 12 bases spanning the gap. CDR3 protein: CASSLEVQGTYEQYF. CDR3 DNA: TGTGCCAGCAGCTTGGAGGTGCAGGGGACCTACGAGCAGTACTTC.

Note on this clonotype: Here the CDR3 omits its conserved ending phenylalanine or tryptophan, so a read error is the likely source. The CDR3 region is CAIGGNYGYTS. In DNA form, the CDR3 reads TGTGCCATCGGCGGGAACTATGGCTACACCTCC. The genes are TRBV6-1 and TRBJ1-2, with D uncertain. The CDR3 is made up of 11 amino acids. CDR1 is MNHNS, CDR2 SASEGT, per germline. V was cut by 10 bases and J by 2 bases, with 8 bases left in between.

The table lists this clonotype with a few counts. The CDR3 end shows no conserved phenylalanine or tryptophan, and so a read error is likely. This chain links TRBV6-5 with TRBJ2-1, with D perhaps being TRBD1 or TRBD2 (5 bases each). The CDR3 sequence is 14 residues long. Deletions cut 4 bases from V and 7 bases from J, with 14 bases between. The V gene's germline CDR1 is MNHEY and CDR2 SVGAGI. CDR3 sequence reads: CASSWGSSGNEQFL. The CDR3, as DNA: TGTGCCAGCAGTTGGGGGAGCTCGGGTAATGAGCAGTTCCTC.

The chain carries TRBV10-2 and TRBJ2-1; D might be TRBD1 (5 bases). Germline-derived CDR1 and CDR2 are WSHSY and SAAADI. CDR3 length equals 13 residues. V was pared by 4 bases and J by 9 bases, with 13 bases between. The CDR3, as DNA: TGCGCCAGCAGTGCTACTACGGACACTGAGCAGTTCTTC. Its protein is CASSATTDTEQFF.

Regarding this clonotype: The junction differs from germline at one of its ends, possibly a read error. V gene TRBV28 combines with J gene TRBJ1-6, with 7 bases identical to TRBD1. CDR3 length equals 13 residues. From germline, CDR1 is MDHEN and CDR2 SYDVKM. The chain's CDR3 is CASRGTAYSLLQF. Written as DNA, the CDR3 is TGTGCCAGCAGGGGGACAGCTTATTCACTCCTCCAATTT.

The chain carries TRBV20-1 and TRBJ2-3; tentative D call: TRBD2 (5 bases). V lost 6 bases to trimming and J lost 11 bases, with 27 bases between them. Germline V gene sequence: CDR1 DFQATT, CDR2 SNEGSKA (reference sequence). There are 15 residues in the CDR3. The CDR3 DNA sequence: TGCAGTGCCCAGATAAGGTTGGGAGAGACACATAAGCAGTATTTT. Protein sequence: CSAQIRLGETHKQYF.

As to this clonotype: A much more abundant neighbour one base away suggests this may be a read error. The rearrangement links TRBV5-1 to TRBJ1-5; the D call may be TRBD1 or TRBD2 (5 bases each). TRBJ2-3 matches the DNA end more closely, so the J call is doubtful. CDR1 is SGHRS, CDR2 YFSETQ, per germline. The length of the CDR3 is 13 residues. CDR3 bases: TGCGCCAGCAGCATAGAGGGGTTACAGCCCCAGTATTTT. The encoded protein is CASSIEGLQPQYF.

The genes are TRBV29-1 and TRBJ1-1, with 8 nucleotides matching TRBD1. Trimming cost V 4 bases and J 6 bases; bases outside gene matches: 10. The germline V gene encodes CDR1 SQVTM and CDR2 ANQGSEA. The length of the CDR3 is 14 residues. The CDR3 nucleotides are TGCAGCGTTGGGGTGGGACAGGATAACGCTGAAGCTTTCTTT. Its translation: CSVGVGQDNAEAFF.

Notes on this clonotype: At one end the junction does not follow the germline gene, possibly because of a read error. The chain uses TRBV5-1 and TRBJ2-7; either TRBD1 or TRBD2 may supply D (5 bases each). Germline lookup yields CDR1 SGHRS and CDR2 YFSETQ. The CDR3 extends over 16 amino acids. In DNA, the CDR3 is TGCGCCAGCAGCCGGGAAGATGGGACCTCCTCCAACGAGCAGTATTTC. Encoded protein: CASSREDGTSSNEQYF.

In regard to this clonotype: The junction departs from germline at one end; a sequencing error may be responsible. The chain combines TRBV6-1 with TRBJ2-7, with 7 positions matching TRBD1. CDR3 length: 14 amino acids. Germline lookup yields CDR1 MNHNS and CDR2 SASEGT. The CDR3 sequence: CASSEGQSDYEQYF. CDR3 DNA: TGTGCGAGCAGTGAGGGACAGAGTGACTACGAGCAGTACTTC.

The J gene is TRBJ1-1, the V gene TRBV6-5; 9 bases are shared with TRBD1. The CDR3 sequence is 14 residues long. The trim removed 11 bases at V and 4 bases at J, leaving 11 bases unmatched. The germline V gene has CDR1 MNHEY and CDR2 SVGAGI. CDR3 residues: CAVSSQGAVTEAFF. CDR3 coding DNA: TGTGCCGTCTCCTCACAGGGGGCTGTCACTGAAGCTTTCTTT.

This clonotype has ten or more counts. The V and J genes are TRBV24-1 and TRBJ1-4; TRBD1 is a possible D gene (6 bases). Germline-derived CDR1 and CDR2 are KGHDR and SFDVKD. This CDR3 contains 12 residues. The V end lost 12 bases, the J end lost 5 bases, and 12 bases lay between the germline ends. The DNA of the CDR3 is TGTGCCTCTAGCAGGGGAAATGAAAAACTGTTTTTT. Translating gives CASSRGNEKLFF.

This clonotype was seen at least ten times. The chain has TRBV20-1 and TRBJ2-1; TRBD2 matches at 8 bases. Germline V lookup: CDR1 DFQATT, CDR2 SNEGSKA (reference sequence). The CDR3 runs 13 residues. For the CDR3, the DNA is TGCTCAAAATCGCGGGGGGCGTTTAATGAGCAGTTCTTC. Protein: CSKSRGAFNEQFF.

The chain is built from TRBV9 and TRBJ2-1, with D possibly being TRBD1 or TRBD2 (6 bases each). The germline V gene encodes CDR1 SGDLS and CDR2 YYNGEE. The CDR3 extends over 15 amino acids. Trimming stripped 2 bases from V and 7 bases from J, with 16 bases between. CDR3 sequence reads: CASSVWAGDLNEQFF. The CDR3 bases are TGTGCCAGCAGCGTGTGGGCAGGGGACTTAAATGAGCAGTTCTTC.

In its sample, this clonotype ranks as large. An end of the junction differs from the germline gene, which may be a read error. The V call is TRBV6-6, the J call TRBJ2-5; possibly TRBD1 for D (6 bases). Germline CDR1 and CDR2: MNHNY and SVGAGI (reference sequence). The length of the CDR3 is 14 residues. CDR3 sequence (DNA): TGTGCCAGCAGTGACTCGGACAGTCAAGAGACCCAGTACTTC. This translates into CASSDSDSQETQYF.

This sequence joins TRBV11-2 and TRBJ2-7; 7 positions match TRBD1. Germline lookup yields CDR1 SGHAT and CDR2 FQNNGV. The CDR3 sequence is 14 residues long. J gave up 3 bases and V 11 bases, and 13 bases lay outside the gene matches. The CDR3 loop reads CAGGLVRDSYEQYF. CDR3 in DNA: TGTGCCGGTGGCTTAGTTAGGGACAGCTACGAGCAGTACTTC.